Sequencing of this TCR beta chain was carried out in a study of cytomegalovirus exposure and HLA in healthy donors. As for the study in general: Findings of an earlier analysis included roughly 110 million unique TCR beta sequences from 180 million or so T cells. Inside one of the first data releases sat around 80 million unique TCRs taken from HLA-typed donors. Study-level results: Some segments of the V type, notably TRBV6-2 and TRBV6-3, were excluded as indistinguishable. A missense DCLRE1C variant was associated with V- and J-gene trimming of TCR beta chains in a later analysis, and an independent cohort replicated the association.

With regard to this clone: Its cognate antigen is unknown.

The PCR ran on 60 Vbeta and 13 Jbeta primers. Profiled with immunoSEQ multiplex PCR; TCRdb holds only in-frame clones, not every one. This sample has roughly 110,000 clones, with around 69% found just once. The junction had 5 bases not matched to a gene; V was cut back by 3 bases and J by 12 bases. The CDR3 totals 12 residues. From germline, CDR1 is SGHDT and CDR2 YYEEEE. This receptor was taken from a man aged 18 to 30 in good health and CMV-seronegative. The sample comprised PBMCs. The chain couples TRBV5-6 to TRBJ2-1, with 8 bases identical to TRBD2. The CDR3 sequence: CASSSAGTRQFF. For the CDR3, the DNA is TGTGCCAGCAGCTCCGCCGGGACTAGGCAGTTCTTC.